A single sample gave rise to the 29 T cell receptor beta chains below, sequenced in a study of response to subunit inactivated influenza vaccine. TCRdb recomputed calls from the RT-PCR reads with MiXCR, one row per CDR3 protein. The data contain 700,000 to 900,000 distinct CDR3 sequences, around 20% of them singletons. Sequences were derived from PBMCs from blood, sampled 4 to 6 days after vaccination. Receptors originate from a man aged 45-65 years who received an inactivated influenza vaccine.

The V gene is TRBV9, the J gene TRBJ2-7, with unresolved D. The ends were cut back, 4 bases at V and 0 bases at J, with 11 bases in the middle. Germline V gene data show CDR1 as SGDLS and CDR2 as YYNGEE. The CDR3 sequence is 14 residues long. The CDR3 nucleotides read TGTGCCAGCAGCTCAAACATGAGCTCCTACGAGCAGTACTTC. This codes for CASSSNMSSYEQYF.

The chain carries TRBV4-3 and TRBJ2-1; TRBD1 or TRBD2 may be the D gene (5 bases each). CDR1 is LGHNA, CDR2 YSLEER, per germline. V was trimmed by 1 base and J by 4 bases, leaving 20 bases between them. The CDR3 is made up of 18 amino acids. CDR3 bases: TGCGCCAGCAGCCAAGGAGAGGGTGGTGGGACCGAATACAATGAGCAGTTCTTC. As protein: CASSQGEGGGTEYNEQFF.

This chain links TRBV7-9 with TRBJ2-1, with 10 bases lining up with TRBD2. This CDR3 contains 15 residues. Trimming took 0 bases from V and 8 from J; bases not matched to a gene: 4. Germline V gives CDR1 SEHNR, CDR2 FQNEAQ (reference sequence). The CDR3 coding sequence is TGTGCCAGCAGCTTAGCAGCTAGCGGGAGCGATGAGCAGTTCTTC. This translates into CASSLAASGSDEQFF.

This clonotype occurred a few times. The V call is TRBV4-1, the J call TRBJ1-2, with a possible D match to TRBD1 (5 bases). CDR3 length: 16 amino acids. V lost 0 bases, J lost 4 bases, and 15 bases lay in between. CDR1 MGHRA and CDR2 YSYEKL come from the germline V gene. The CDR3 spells CASSQDYKTAAYGYTF. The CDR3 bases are TGCGCCAGCAGCCAAGATTATAAGACAGCAGCCTATGGCTACACCTTC.

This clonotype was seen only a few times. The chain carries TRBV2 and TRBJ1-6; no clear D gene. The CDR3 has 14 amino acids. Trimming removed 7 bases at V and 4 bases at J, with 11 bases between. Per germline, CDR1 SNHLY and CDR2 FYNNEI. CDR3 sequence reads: CASIPTRYNSPLHF. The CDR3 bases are TGTGCCAGCATCCCCACCAGATATAATTCACCCCTCCACTTT. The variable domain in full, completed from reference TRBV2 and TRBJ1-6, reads EPEVTQTPSHQVTQMGQEVILRCVPISNHLYFYWYRQILGQKVEFLVSFYNNEISEKSEIFDDQFSVERPDGSNFTLKIRSTKLEDSAMYFCASIPTRYNSPLHFGNGTRLTVT.

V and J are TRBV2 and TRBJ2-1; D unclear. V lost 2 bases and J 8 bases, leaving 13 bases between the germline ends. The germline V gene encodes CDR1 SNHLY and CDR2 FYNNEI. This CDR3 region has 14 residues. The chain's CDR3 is CASSESRLSDEQFF. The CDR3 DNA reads TGTGCCAGCAGTGAAAGTAGGCTAAGCGATGAGCAGTTCTTC.

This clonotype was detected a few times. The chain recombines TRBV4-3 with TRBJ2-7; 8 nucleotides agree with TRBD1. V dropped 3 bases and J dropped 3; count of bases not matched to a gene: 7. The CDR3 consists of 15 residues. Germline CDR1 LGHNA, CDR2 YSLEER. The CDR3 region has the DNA TGCGCCAGCAGCCAGGAAGGACAGGGTCTCTACGAGCAGTACTTC. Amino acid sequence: CASSQEGQGLYEQYF.

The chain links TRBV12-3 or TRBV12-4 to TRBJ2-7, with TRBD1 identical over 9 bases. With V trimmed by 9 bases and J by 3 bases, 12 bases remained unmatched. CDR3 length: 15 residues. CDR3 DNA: TGTGCCAGTTCTCCCCGGGACAGGGTGGACTACGAGCAGTACTTC. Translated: CASSPRDRVDYEQYF.

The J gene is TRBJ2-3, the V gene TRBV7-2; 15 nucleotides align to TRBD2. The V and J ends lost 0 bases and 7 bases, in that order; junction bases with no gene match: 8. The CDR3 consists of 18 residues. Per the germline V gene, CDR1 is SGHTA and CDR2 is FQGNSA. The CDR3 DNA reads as TGTGCCAGCAGCTTAGCCTGGACTAGCGGGGGGGCCTGGAATACGCAGTATTTT. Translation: CASSLAWTSGGAWNTQYF.

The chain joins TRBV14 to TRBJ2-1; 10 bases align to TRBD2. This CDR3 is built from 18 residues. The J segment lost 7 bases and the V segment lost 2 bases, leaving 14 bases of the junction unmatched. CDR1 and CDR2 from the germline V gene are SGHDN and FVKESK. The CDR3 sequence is CASSQPRGRWTSGNEQFF. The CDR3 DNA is TGTGCCAGCAGCCAACCCAGGGGGAGATGGACTAGCGGTAATGAGCAGTTCTTC.

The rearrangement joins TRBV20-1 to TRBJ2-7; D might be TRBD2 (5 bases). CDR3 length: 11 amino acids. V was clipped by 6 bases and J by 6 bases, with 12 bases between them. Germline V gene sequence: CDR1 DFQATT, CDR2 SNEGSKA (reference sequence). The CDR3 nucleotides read TGCAGTGCCCTTACTAGAGGCGAGCAGTACTTC. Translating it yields CSALTRGEQYF.

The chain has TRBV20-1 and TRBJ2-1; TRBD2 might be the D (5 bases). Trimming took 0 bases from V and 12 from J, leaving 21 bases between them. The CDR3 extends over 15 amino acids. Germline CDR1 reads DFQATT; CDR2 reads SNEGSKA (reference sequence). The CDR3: CSARDPLRERPTQFF. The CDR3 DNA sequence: TGCAGTGCTAGAGATCCGCTACGGGAAAGGCCGACGCAGTTCTTC.

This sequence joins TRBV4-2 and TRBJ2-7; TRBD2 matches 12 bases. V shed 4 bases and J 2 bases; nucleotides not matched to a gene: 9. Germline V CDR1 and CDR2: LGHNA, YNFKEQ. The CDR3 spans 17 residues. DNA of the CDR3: TGTGCCAGCAGCCGGTGGACTAGCGGGGTGTTCACCTACGAGCAGTACTTC. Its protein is CASSRWTSGVFTYEQYF.

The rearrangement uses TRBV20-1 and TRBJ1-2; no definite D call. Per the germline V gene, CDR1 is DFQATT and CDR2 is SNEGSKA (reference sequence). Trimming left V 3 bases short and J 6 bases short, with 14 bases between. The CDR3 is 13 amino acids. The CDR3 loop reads CSARETLWDGYTF. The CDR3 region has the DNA TGCAGTGCTAGGGAGACGCTCTGGGATGGCTACACCTTC.

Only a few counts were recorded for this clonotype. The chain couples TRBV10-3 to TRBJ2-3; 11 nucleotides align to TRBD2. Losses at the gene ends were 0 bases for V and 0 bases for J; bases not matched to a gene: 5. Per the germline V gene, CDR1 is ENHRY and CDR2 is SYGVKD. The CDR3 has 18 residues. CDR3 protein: CAISESSGRALSTDTQYF. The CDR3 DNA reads TGTGCCATCAGTGAGTCTAGCGGGAGGGCCCTAAGCACAGATACGCAGTATTTT.

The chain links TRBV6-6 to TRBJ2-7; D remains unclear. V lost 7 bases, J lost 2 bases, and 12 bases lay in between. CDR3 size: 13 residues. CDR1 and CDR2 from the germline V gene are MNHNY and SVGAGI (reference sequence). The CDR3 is CASTRSGAYEQYF. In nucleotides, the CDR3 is TGTGCCAGCACCAGAAGTGGAGCCTACGAGCAGTACTTC.

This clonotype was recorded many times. CDR3 sequence: CASSDKGKYNSPLHF. In nucleotides, the CDR3 is TGTGCCAGCAGTGACAAGGGGAAATATAATTCACCCCTCCACTTT. The V call is TRBV25-1, the J call TRBJ1-6; maybe TRBD1 (5 bases). Germline V gives CDR1 MGHDK, CDR2 SYGVNS. The germline V and J ends were trimmed by 3 bases and 4 bases, with 10 bases remaining between them. There are 15 residues in the CDR3.

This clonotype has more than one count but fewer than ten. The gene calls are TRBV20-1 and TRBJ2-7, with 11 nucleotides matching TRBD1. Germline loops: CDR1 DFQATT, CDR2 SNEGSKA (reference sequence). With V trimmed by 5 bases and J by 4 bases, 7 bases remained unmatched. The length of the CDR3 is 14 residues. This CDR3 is CSARRDRGTYEQYF. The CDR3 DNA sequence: TGCAGTGCTCGCCGGGACAGGGGGACGTACGAGCAGTACTTC.

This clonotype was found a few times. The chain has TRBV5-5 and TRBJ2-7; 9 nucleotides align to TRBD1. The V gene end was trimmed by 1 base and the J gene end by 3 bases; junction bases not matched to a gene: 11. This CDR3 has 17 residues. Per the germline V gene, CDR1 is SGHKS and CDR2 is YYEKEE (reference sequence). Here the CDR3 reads CASSLRVQGAGYYEQYF. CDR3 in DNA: TGTGCCAGCAGCTTGAGGGTACAGGGGGCTGGGTACTACGAGCAGTACTTC.

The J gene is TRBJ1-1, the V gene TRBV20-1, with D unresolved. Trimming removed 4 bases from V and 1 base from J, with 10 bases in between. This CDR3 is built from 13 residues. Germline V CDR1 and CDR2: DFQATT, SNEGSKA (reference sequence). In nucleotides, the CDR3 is TGCAGTGCTACCGGCATGTCGAACACTGAAGCTTTCTTT. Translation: CSATGMSNTEAFF.

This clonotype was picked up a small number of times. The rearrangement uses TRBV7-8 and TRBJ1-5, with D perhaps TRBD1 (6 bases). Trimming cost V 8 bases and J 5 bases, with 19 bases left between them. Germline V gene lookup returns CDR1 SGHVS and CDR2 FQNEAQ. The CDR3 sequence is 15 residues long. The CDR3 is CASRPDGGLYQPQHF. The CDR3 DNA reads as TGTGCCAGCCGTCCGGATGGGGGCCTTTATCAGCCCCAGCATTTT.

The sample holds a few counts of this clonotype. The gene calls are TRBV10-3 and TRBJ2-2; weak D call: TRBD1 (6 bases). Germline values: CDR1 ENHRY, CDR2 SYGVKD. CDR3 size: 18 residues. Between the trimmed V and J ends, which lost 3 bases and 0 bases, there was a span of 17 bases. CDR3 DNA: TGTGCCATCAGTGATAGTCAGGGGCTCCGTTCGAACACCGGGGAGCTGTTTTTT. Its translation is CAISDSQGLRSNTGELFF.

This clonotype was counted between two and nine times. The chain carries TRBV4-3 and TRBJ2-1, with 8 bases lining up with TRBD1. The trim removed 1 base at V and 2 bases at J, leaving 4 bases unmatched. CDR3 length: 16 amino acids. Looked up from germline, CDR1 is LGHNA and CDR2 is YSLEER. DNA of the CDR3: TGCGCCAGCAGCCAAGGGTACAGGGGGACCTACAATGAGCAGTTCTTC. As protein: CASSQGYRGTYNEQFF.

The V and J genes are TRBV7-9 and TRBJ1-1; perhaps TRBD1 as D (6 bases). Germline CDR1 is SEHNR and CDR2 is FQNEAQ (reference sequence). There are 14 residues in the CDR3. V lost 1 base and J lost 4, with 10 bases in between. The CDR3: CASSLDSGATEAFF. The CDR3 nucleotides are TGTGCCAGCAGCTTAGATTCAGGGGCCACTGAAGCTTTCTTT. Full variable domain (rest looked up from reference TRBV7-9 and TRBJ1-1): DTGVSQNPRHKITKRGQNVTFRCDPISEHNRLYWYRQTLGQGPEFLTYFQNEAQLEKSRLLSDRFSAERPKGSFSTLEIQRTEQGDSAMYLCASSLDSGATEAFFGQGTRLTVV.

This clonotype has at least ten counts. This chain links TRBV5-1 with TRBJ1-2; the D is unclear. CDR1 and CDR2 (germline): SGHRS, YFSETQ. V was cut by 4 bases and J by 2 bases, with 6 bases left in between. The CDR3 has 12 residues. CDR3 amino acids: CASSDGNYGYTF. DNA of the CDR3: TGCGCCAGCAGCGATGGAAACTATGGCTACACCTTC.

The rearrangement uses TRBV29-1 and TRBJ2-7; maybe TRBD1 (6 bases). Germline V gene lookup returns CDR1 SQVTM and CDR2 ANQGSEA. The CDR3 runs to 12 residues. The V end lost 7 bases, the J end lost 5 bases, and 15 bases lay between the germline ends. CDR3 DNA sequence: TGCAGCGCCCGGACAGTTCCCCACGAGCAGTACTTC. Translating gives CSARTVPHEQYF.

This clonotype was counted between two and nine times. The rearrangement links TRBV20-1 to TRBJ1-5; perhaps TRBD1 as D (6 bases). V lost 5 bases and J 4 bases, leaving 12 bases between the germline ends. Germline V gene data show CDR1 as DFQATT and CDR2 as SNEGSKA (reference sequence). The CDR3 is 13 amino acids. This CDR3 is CSALNRVNQPQHF. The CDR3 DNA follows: TGCAGTGCTCTTAACAGGGTTAATCAGCCCCAGCATTTT.

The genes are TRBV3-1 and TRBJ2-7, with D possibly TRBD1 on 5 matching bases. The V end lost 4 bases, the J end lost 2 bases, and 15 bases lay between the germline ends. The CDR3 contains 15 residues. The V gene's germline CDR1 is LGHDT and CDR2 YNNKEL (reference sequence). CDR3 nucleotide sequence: TGTGCCAGCAGCCGCCGGTCACGGACACCCTACGAGCAGTACTTC. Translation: CASSRRSRTPYEQYF.

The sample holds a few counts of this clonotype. In nucleotides, the CDR3 is TGCAGTGCCTTCGGACTAGCTAGGACAGATACGCAGTATTTT. Its protein product is CSAFGLARTDTQYF. The chain joins TRBV20-1 to TRBJ2-3; 8 bases map to TRBD2. Trimming took 6 bases from V and 3 from J; bases not matched to a gene: 8. Per germline, CDR1 DFQATT and CDR2 SNEGSKA (reference sequence). The CDR3 totals 14 residues.